This T cell receptor beta chain was captured in a study of PD-L1 blockade in urothelial cancer. Across the study: When patients started atezolizumab in the mid-2010s, it was given at 1,200 mg intravenously every 3 weeks.

Data came from immunoSEQ multiplex PCR; TCRdb stores just in-frame clones and leaves some out. Of 65,000 to 80,000 clones in the sample, under 90% were seen once. Regarding time point: pretreatment peripheral blood. Patients' cancers were locally advanced or metastatic urothelial carcinomas. The germline CDR1 and CDR2 sequences are MDHEN and SYDVKM. V was clipped by 1 base and J by 2 bases, with 9 bases between them. The CDR3 covers 15 residues. The sequenced sample was PBMCs, obtained around atezolizumab (anti-PD-L1) treatment. This sequence originates from a man aged 65 to 79 with urothelial cancer. The rearrangement uses TRBV28 and TRBJ1-3, with D tentatively TRBD1 (5 bases). CDR3 protein: CASSLSQATGNTIYF. CDR3 DNA: TGTGCCAGCAGTTTATCACAGGCGACTGGAAACACCATATATTTT.